Listed here is a single T cell receptor beta chain. The sample comes from a study of blood T cell repertoires in COVID-19. Study context: Samples taken during acute and convalescent COVID-19 were collected in the United States, Italy and Spain. T cells, B-cell-depleted T cells, or PBMCs provided the cDNA or gDNA that served as material.

Trimming removed 1 base from V and 4 bases from J; junction bases left unmatched: 6. The CDR3 is 15 residues long. Germline CDR1 reads LGHDT; CDR2 reads YNNKEL (reference sequence). Data came from immunoSEQ multiplex PCR; TCRdb stores just in-frame clones and leaves some out. Of a few hundred thousand clones listed, about 83% are singletons. Source material: peripheral blood. The V gene is TRBV3-1 (or the pseudogene TRBV3-2), the J gene TRBJ1-2; TRBD1 matches at 7 bases. The TCR comes from a woman in her twenties or thirties with COVID-19, enrolled during active disease. CDR3 amino acids: CASSQGEGAVYGYTF. CDR3 DNA: TGTGCCAGCAGCCAAGGTGAGGGGGCGGTCTATGGCTACACCTTC.